This TCR beta chain was obtained from a study of T cells after posttransplantation cyclophosphamide. Broader study findings: Tissue-infiltrating T cells from skin or gut overlapped little with blood T cells. Later post-transplant blood repertoires were often dominated by donor CD8+ memory clones.

The table came from immunoSEQ multiplex PCR; TCRdb's copy has only in-frame clones and leaves some out. The sample records 23,000 or so clones, roughly 98% being singletons. On this clone: What it binds is unknown.

The receptor was derived from a man between 35 and 55 years old in good health, CMV-negative, and a related stem cell transplant donor. Material for sequencing was naive CD8+ T cells sorted from PBMCs.

CDR3 sequence reads: CASSARQGYTNEKLFF. CDR3 in DNA: TGTGCCAGCAGTGCCCGACAGGGATACACTAATGAAAAACTGTTTTTT. The V gene is TRBV28, the J gene TRBJ1-4; 7 nucleotides align to TRBD1. Trimming cost V 5 bases and J 2 bases; bases outside gene matches: 8. Per germline, CDR1 MDHEN and CDR2 SYDVKM. The CDR3 length is 16 residues. Supplemented by reference TRBV28 and TRBJ1-4, the full variable domain reads DVKVTQSSRYLVKRTGEKVFLECVQDMDHENMFWYRQDPGLGLRLIYFSYDVKMKEKGDIPEGYSVSREKKERFSLILESASTNQTSMYLCASSARQGYTNEKLFFGSGTQLSVL.